This T cell receptor (beta chain) was documented in a study of Graves' ophthalmopathy and Graves' hyperthyroidism. Study at large: Pretreatment peripheral blood was obtained at initial diagnosis. Study results and caveats: Using 13 signatures, a model distinguished ophthalmopathy from stable hyperthyroidism, reaching about 85% sensitivity and about 81% specificity.

This clonotype was picked up many times. What it binds is unknown. It was on clinical symptoms, serum thyroxine, TRAb, thyroid ultrasound and orbital computed tomography that diagnosis relied. The TCR beta CDR3 regions underwent amplification from RNA transcripts. The first-round RT-PCR employed HTBI primers together with the Qiagen OneStep RT-PCR kit. A multiplex PCR was then performed as the second round. Each CDR3 protein is one row after TCRdb ran MiXCR on the multiplex PCR reads. The data hold about 220,000 distinct CDR3 sequences, with roughly a fifth observed a single time. Per germline, CDR1 MDHEN and CDR2 SYDVKM. This CDR3 contains 13 residues. J gave up 7 bases and V 2 bases, and 4 bases lay outside the gene matches.

This clonotype was sampled from a woman between 50 and 59 years old with Graves' ophthalmopathy. Sequencing was done on a sample of peripheral blood. The chain links TRBV28 to TRBJ1-2; TRBD1 matches at 7 bases. The chain's CDR3 is CASSLKGARGYTF. The CDR3 DNA reads as TGTGCCAGCAGTTTAAAGGGGGCGCGTGGCTACACCTTC.